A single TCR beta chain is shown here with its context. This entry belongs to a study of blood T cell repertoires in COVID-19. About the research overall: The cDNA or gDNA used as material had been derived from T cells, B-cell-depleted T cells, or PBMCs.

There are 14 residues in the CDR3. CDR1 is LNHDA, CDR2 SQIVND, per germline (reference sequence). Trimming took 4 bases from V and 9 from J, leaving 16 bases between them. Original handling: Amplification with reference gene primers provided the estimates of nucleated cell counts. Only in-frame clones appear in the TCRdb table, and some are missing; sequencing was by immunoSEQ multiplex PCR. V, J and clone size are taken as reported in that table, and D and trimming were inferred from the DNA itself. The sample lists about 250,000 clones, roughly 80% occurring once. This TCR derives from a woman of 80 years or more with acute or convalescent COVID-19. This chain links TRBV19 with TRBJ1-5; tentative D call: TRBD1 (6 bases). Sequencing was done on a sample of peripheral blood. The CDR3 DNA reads TGTGCCAGTAGTAACGACAGGACCGGTGGGCCCCAGCATTTT. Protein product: CASSNDRTGGPQHF.